One and the same sample provided the 3 T cell receptor beta chains below, sequenced in a study of T cells after yellow fever vaccination. TCRdb reanalysed the 5' RACE reads using MiXCR and keeps one entry per CDR3 protein. The sample holds some 670,000 distinct CDR3 sequences, around 12% seen once. The sequenced sample was PBMCs, obtained on the day of the yellow fever booster vaccination. These receptors were collected from a man in his thirties or forties who received the YFV17D yellow fever vaccine.

This clonotype was seen only a few times. J is TRBJ2-7 and V is TRBV5-1, with D tentatively TRBD1 (6 bases). The CDR3 sequence is 14 residues long. With 4 bases removed from V and 2 bases from J, the gap between germline ends came to 13 bases. Germline V gene lookup returns CDR1 SGHRS and CDR2 YFSETQ. In DNA, the CDR3 is TGCGCCAGCAGCCCAGGGGAGCTGACCTACGAGCAGTACTTC. It specifies CASSPGELTYEQYF.

The rearrangement joins TRBV14 to TRBJ2-1, with D unresolved. V lost 0 bases and J 5 bases, leaving 14 bases between the germline ends. The germline CDR1 and CDR2 sequences are SGHDN and FVKESK. This CDR3 is 16 amino acids long. CDR3 DNA: TGTGCCAGCAGCCAAGATGTCCCACCCCTACACAATGAGCAGTTCTTC. Amino acid sequence: CASSQDVPPLHNEQFF.

A few counts support this clonotype. DNA for the CDR3: TGTGCCAGCAGTTTCATCCGGGACAGCGCTAACTATGGCTACACCTTC. Its protein is CASSFIRDSANYGYTF. The chain uses TRBV27 and TRBJ1-2; 7 nucleotides match TRBD1. The germline V gene has CDR1 MNHEY and CDR2 SMNVEV (reference sequence). With 3 bases clipped from V and 0 bases from J, the junction kept 7 bases outside the gene matches. This CDR3 is built from 16 residues.